One and the same sample provided the 5 T cell receptor beta chains below, sequenced in a study of shared T cell receptors in the human thymus. Profiled with immunoSEQ multiplex PCR; TCRdb holds only in-frame clones, not every one. The sample records more than 550,000 clones, more than 70% being singletons. The sample was also linked to a second study, of human thymus T cells.

The sequencing sample was made of thymocytes. The receptors were sampled from a boy in the first two years of life with a congenital heart defect.

This chain links TRBV30 with TRBJ1-1, with 11 bases aligning to TRBD1. The V gene's germline CDR1 is GTSNPN and CDR2 SVGIG (reference sequence). The CDR3 covers 15 residues. V shed 0 bases and J 3 bases; nucleotides not matched to a gene: 3. CDR3 sequence (DNA): TGTGCCTGGAGTGTGGGACAGGGGGATCACACTGAAGCTTTCTTT. Its protein product is CAWSVGQGDHTEAFF.

The V and J genes are TRBV5-1 and TRBJ2-1; D may be TRBD1 (5 bases). Germline assignment: CDR1 SGHRS and CDR2 YFSETQ. Trimming cost V 2 bases and J 9 bases, with 12 bases left between them. There are 13 residues in the CDR3. CDR3 bases: TGCGCCAGCAGCTTCCAGGGTGGGTTTGAGCAGTTCTTC. It encodes CASSFQGGFEQFF.

The rearrangement links TRBV11-2 to TRBJ2-7; possible D gene TRBD1, 6 bases. V lost 3 bases and J lost 1, with 19 bases in between. Germline V gene data show CDR1 as SGHAT and CDR2 as FQNNGV. The CDR3 sequence is 17 residues long. The CDR3 region has the DNA TGTGCCAGCAGCTTTAGGGGTTCCCGGGACACGTCCTACGAGCAGTACTTC. This codes for CASSFRGSRDTSYEQYF.

With respect to this clone: One junction end disagrees with the germline gene, perhaps due to a read error. The chain is built from TRBV2 and TRBJ2-2; 15 bases align to TRBD2. The CDR3 spans 17 residues. Germline V gene lookup returns CDR1 SNHLY and CDR2 FYNNEI. The CDR3 DNA reads as TGTGCCAGCCAGGGACTAGCGGGGGGTACGAACGCCGGGGAGCTGTTTTTT. Translation: CASQGLAGGTNAGELFF.

The chain couples TRBV11-2 to TRBJ1-5, with TRBD1 matching over 8 bases. From germline, CDR1 is SGHAT and CDR2 FQNNGV. V gave up 4 bases and J gave up 3 bases; unmatched junction bases: 5. The CDR3 has 15 amino acids. CDR3 protein: CASSSGGRDNQPQHF. The CDR3 nucleotides are TGTGCCAGCAGCTCAGGGGGCAGGGACAATCAGCCCCAGCATTTT.